This T cell receptor beta chain was obtained from a study of blood T cell repertoires in COVID-19. The table came from immunoSEQ multiplex PCR; TCRdb's copy has only in-frame clones and leaves some out. In the table there are 150,000 to 250,000 clones, about 90% of which are singletons. The J segment lost 7 bases and the V segment lost 4 bases, leaving 9 bases of the junction unmatched. Germline loops: CDR1 SGDLS, CDR2 YYNGEE. This CDR3 is 15 amino acids long. This clone was picked up one time. The TCR sequence derives from a woman in her thirties who had recovered from COVID-19. The chain couples TRBV9 to TRBJ2-1; TRBD1 aligns across 9 bases. Sequencing input: PBMCs or T cells enriched from blood (not recorded which). The CDR3 DNA reads TGTGCCAGCAGCTTAGACGAGACAGGGGGGAATGAGCAGTTCTTC. Its protein is CASSLDETGGNEQFF.